These 17 T cell receptor beta chains originate from one sample sequenced in a study of T-cell memory formation after mild COVID-19. Via MiXCR, TCRdb re-called the 5' RACE reads, giving one row per CDR3 protein. The sample consists of 160,000 or so distinct CDR3 sequences, roughly 31% of them appearing once. Sequencing input: PBMCs or a T cell subset sorted from them (not recorded which). Source of these receptors: an adult woman who had mild COVID-19 (a few samples of this study predate the infection). Cell type and time point are not known.

This clonotype was detected many times. The chain recombines TRBV20-1 with TRBJ2-1; possibly TRBD2 for D (7 bases). Trimming took 5 bases from V and 4 from J, leaving 18 bases between them. There are 15 residues in the CDR3. The germline V gene encodes CDR1 DFQATT and CDR2 SNEGSKA (reference sequence). The CDR3 is CSADPQAGTYNEQFF. The CDR3 bases are TGCAGTGCTGACCCCCAAGCGGGGACATACAATGAGCAGTTCTTC.

The chain has TRBV6-5 and TRBJ2-7; tentative D call: TRBD1 (6 bases). Germline CDR1 and CDR2: MNHEY and SVGAGI. The CDR3 contains 16 residues. V lost 2 bases and J 3 bases, leaving 17 bases between the germline ends. The CDR3 protein is CASSYGMDRAHYEQYF. The CDR3 DNA reads as TGTGCCAGCAGTTACGGTATGGACAGAGCACACTACGAGCAGTACTTC.

This chain connects TRBV12-3 or TRBV12-4 to TRBJ1-2; D gene unclear. V was cut by 1 base and J by 5 bases, with 11 bases left in between. There are 14 residues in the CDR3. In DNA, the CDR3 is TGTGCCAGCAGTTTAGACGGGGAGAGGTATGGCTACACCTTC. Protein: CASSLDGERYGYTF.

This chain links TRBV12-3 or TRBV12-4 with TRBJ1-1, with D uncertain. Trimming took 1 base from V and 7 from J, leaving 4 bases between them. The CDR3 extends over 11 amino acids. In DNA, the CDR3 is TGTGCCAGCAGTTTAGGTAATGAAGCTTTCTTT. Translated: CASSLGNEAFF.

The V and J genes are TRBV9 and TRBJ2-7; perhaps D is TRBD1 or TRBD2 (5 bases each). Trimming took 0 bases from V and 7 from J, leaving 17 bases between them. The CDR3 extends over 15 amino acids. Germline V gives CDR1 SGDLS, CDR2 YYNGEE. The chain's CDR3 is CASSVGNEVGEEQYF. The CDR3 DNA follows: TGTGCCAGCAGCGTAGGTAATGAAGTGGGGGAAGAGCAGTACTTC.

This clonotype was counted only a few times. The J gene is TRBJ2-5, the V gene TRBV5-1; 10 nucleotides align to TRBD2. The CDR3 has 16 residues. With V trimmed by 0 bases and J by 3 bases, 5 bases remained unmatched. CDR1 and CDR2 from the germline V gene are SGHRS and YFSETQ. CDR3 loop: CASSLAPLAGEETQYF. In DNA form, the CDR3 reads TGCGCCAGCAGCTTGGCCCCTCTAGCGGGGGAAGAGACCCAGTACTTC.

This clonotype was observed a few times. This chain uses TRBV7-9 with TRBJ1-3; D is perhaps TRBD1 (5 bases). Deletions cut 1 base from V and 9 bases from J, with 7 bases between. The CDR3 contains 12 residues. Per the germline V gene, CDR1 is SEHNR and CDR2 is FQNEAQ (reference sequence). The chain's CDR3 is CASSLDGGTIYF. CDR3 nucleotides: TGTGCCAGCAGCTTAGATGGGGGCACCATATATTTT.

The chain couples TRBV4-3 to TRBJ1-1; D gene uncertain. Germline-derived CDR1 and CDR2 are LGHNA and YSLEER. With 5 bases removed from V and 3 bases from J, the gap between germline ends came to 13 bases. The CDR3 loop spans 14 amino acids. The CDR3 loop is CASSYSGRDTEAFF. CDR3 nucleotide sequence: TGCGCCAGCAGCTACTCTGGTCGTGACACTGAAGCTTTCTTT.

This clonotype occurred a few times. The chain carries TRBV10-3 and TRBJ2-3; D possibly uses TRBD1 or TRBD2 (5 bases each). This CDR3 has 12 amino acids. The germline CDR1 and CDR2 sequences are ENHRY and SYGVKD. Trimming shortened V by 10 bases and J by 0 bases, and 8 bases separated the two germline ends. As DNA, the CDR3 is TGTGCCACCGGGGACAGCACAGATACGCAGTATTTT. Translating it yields CATGDSTDTQYF.

This clonotype was counted between two and nine times. The chain carries TRBV11-2 and TRBJ2-6; D gene unclear. CDR1 and CDR2 (germline): SGHAT, FQNNGV. V lost 5 bases and J lost 1, with 6 bases in between. The CDR3 runs to 14 residues. In nucleotides, the CDR3 is TGTGCCAGCAGCCCCACTTCTGGGGCCAACGTCCTGACTTTC. This translates into CASSPTSGANVLTF. Based on the CDR3 plus reference TRBV11-2 and TRBJ2-6, the full variable domain is EAGVAQSPRYKIIEKRQSVAFWCNPISGHATLYWYQQILGQGPKLLIQFQNNGVVDDSQLPKDRFSAERLKGVDSTLKIQPAKLEDSAVYLCASSPTSGANVLTFGAGSRLTVL.

CDR3 nucleotide sequence: TGTGCCAGCAGCTTACAGGGGAACGGGGGCAATCAGCCCCAGCATTTT. Amino acids: CASSLQGNGGNQPQHF. The chain has TRBV7-8 and TRBJ1-5; D may be TRBD1 (6 bases). The CDR3 has 16 residues. Per germline, CDR1 SGHVS and CDR2 FQNEAQ. The germline V and J ends were trimmed by 2 bases and 2 bases, with 13 bases remaining between them.

The genes are TRBV12-3 or TRBV12-4 and TRBJ2-3, with D perhaps TRBD2 (5 bases). This CDR3 has 14 amino acids. The V gene lost 0 bases and the J gene lost 2 bases, with 6 bases spanning the gap. CDR3 residues: CASSLAGATDTQYF. In DNA, the CDR3 is TGTGCCAGCAGTTTAGCGGGAGCCACAGATACGCAGTATTTT.

This chain joins TRBV7-8 and TRBJ1-1; 7 positions match TRBD1. Germline assignment: CDR1 SGHVS and CDR2 FQNEAQ. The CDR3 runs 15 residues. The V segment lost 4 bases and the J segment 5 bases; nucleotides outside the gene matches: 10. The DNA for the CDR3 is TGTGCCAGCAGCTGGGGGGCCGGGACAGCTACTGAAGCTTTCTTT. It encodes CASSWGAGTATEAFF.

The table lists this clonotype with a few counts. The V gene is TRBV25-1, the J gene TRBJ2-2; 7 bases line up with TRBD1. Losses at the gene ends were 3 bases for V and 0 bases for J; bases not matched to a gene: 19. Germline V gene data show CDR1 as MGHDK and CDR2 as SYGVNS. CDR3 length: 21 residues. CDR3 in DNA: TGTGCCAGCAGTGACCTTCGGTCCGGGGTCCTACAGGGGACGAACACCGGGGAGCTGTTTTTT. It codes for CASSDLRSGVLQGTNTGELFF.

This sequence joins TRBV27 and TRBJ2-7, with D tentatively TRBD1 or TRBD2 (7 bases each). CDR1 and CDR2 (germline): MNHEY, SMNVEV (reference sequence). With 7 bases removed from V and 6 bases from J, the gap between germline ends came to 19 bases. There are 14 residues in the CDR3. The CDR3 DNA follows: TGTGCCAGCAAGGGGGCGGGAGACGCCCGCGAGCAGTACTTC. It is translated as CASKGAGDAREQYF.

This clonotype was observed a handful of times. This chain links TRBV5-1 with TRBJ1-3; possible D gene TRBD1, 5 bases. Germline V gene sequence: CDR1 SGHRS, CDR2 YFSETQ. V dropped 7 bases and J dropped 1 base, with 12 bases sitting between them. This CDR3 is 14 amino acids long. CDR3 DNA: TGCGCCAGCCGGACGGACACTTCTGGAAACACCATATATTTT. Translating it yields CASRTDTSGNTIYF.

This clonotype was counted only a few times. The V gene is TRBV2, the J gene TRBJ2-4; D may match TRBD1 or TRBD2 (6 bases each). V lost 6 bases and J 8 bases, leaving 20 bases between the germline ends. This CDR3 is built from 15 residues. From germline, CDR1 is SNHLY and CDR2 FYNNEI. CDR3 coding DNA: TGTGCCAGCAGCGGCTCCGGGGGCCGACGGGACATTCAGTACTTC. This gives the protein CASSGSGGRRDIQYF. Full variable domain (outside the CDR3, taken from reference TRBV2 and TRBJ2-4): EPEVTQTPSHQVTQMGQEVILRCVPISNHLYFYWYRQILGQKVEFLVSFYNNEISEKSEIFDDQFSVERPDGSNFTLKIRSTKLEDSAMYFCASSGSGGRRDIQYFGAGTRLSVL.